The sequence of this T cell receptor (beta chain) was determined in a study of shared clonotypes between healthy human individuals. The overall study: The people who gave samples were a couple of women and three men aged 18 to 49. Used for every donor were three CD4 naive, three CD4 memory, two CD8 naive and one CD8 memory plate.

Remarks on this clone: What it recognizes is unknown.

Germline lookup yields CDR1 LGHNA and CDR2 YSLEER. This CDR3 contains 17 residues. Between the trimmed V and J ends, which lost 0 bases and 4 bases, there was a span of 15 bases. The deep-level immunoSEQ assay was used. Measured with immunoSEQ multiplex PCR; TCRdb has only the in-frame clones, and not every one. The sample carries roughly 1 million clones, 75% to 85% recorded once. Study-level results: Among a handful of donors, approximately 5% of naive CD4 clonotypes were found in common.

The specimen sequenced was memory CD4+ T cells from PBMCs. Subset: CD45RA-negative fraction. This receptor was taken from a man aged 18 to 35 in good health. Some clones in this sample may be carry-over from other donors' samples. The V gene is TRBV4-3, the J gene TRBJ2-2, with D perhaps given as TRBD1 or TRBD2 (5 bases each). In DNA form, the CDR3 reads TGCGCCAGCAGCCAAGATTGGGGCCGTGGGGGCACCGGGGAGCTGTTTTTT. This gives the protein CASSQDWGRGGTGELFF.